These 21 T cell receptor beta chains were sequenced from one sample in a study of cytomegalovirus exposure and HLA in healthy donors. A multiplex PCR was run with 60 Vbeta primers and 13 Jbeta primers. Sequenced by immunoSEQ multiplex PCR; TCRdb stores in-frame clones only, minus some. The data show roughly 140,000 clones, 63% seen once. What was sequenced was PBMCs. Receptors were obtained from a woman aged 60 to 75 in good health and CMV-seropositive.

In its sample, this clone was seen once. This chain connects TRBV27 to TRBJ2-1; maybe TRBD2 (6 bases). Trimming removed 10 bases at V and 4 bases at J, with 32 bases between. This CDR3 has 19 amino acids. From germline, CDR1 is MNHEY and CDR2 SMNVEV (reference sequence). In DNA form, the CDR3 reads TGTGCCACCAGCTTACGTTCCGGGCGGTTCCGGGGGTATTACAATGAGCAGTTCTTC. This codes for CATSLRSGRFRGYYNEQFF.

The rearrangement uses TRBV28 and TRBJ2-7; TRBD2 matches at 12 bases. Unmatched junction bases numbered 8, after V lost 6 bases and J lost 2 bases. The CDR3 extends over 16 amino acids. Per the germline V gene, CDR1 is MDHEN and CDR2 is SYDVKM. The CDR3 region has the DNA TGTGCCAGCAGCGGTGGGCTAGCGGGAGGGACCTACGAGCAGTACTTC. Protein: CASSGGLAGGTYEQYF.

The rearrangement links TRBV5-6 to TRBJ2-3, with 8 bases matching TRBD2. The CDR3 is made up of 17 amino acids. In germline, CDR1 is SGHDT, CDR2 YYEEEE. V shed 3 bases, J shed 5 bases, and the junction held 14 bases outside the gene matches. The CDR3 loop reads CASSSPGSGTGEDTQYF. The CDR3 DNA sequence: TGTGCCAGCAGCTCTCCTGGTAGCGGGACCGGAGAAGATACGCAGTATTTT.

The gene calls are TRBV5-1 and TRBJ2-2; D is perhaps TRBD2 (7 bases). Per the germline V gene, CDR1 is SGHRS and CDR2 is YFSETQ. Trimming shortened V by 7 bases and J by 2 bases, and 18 bases separated the two germline ends. The length of the CDR3 is 16 residues. CDR3 residues: CASAASGGYNTGELFF. CDR3 bases: TGCGCCAGCGCCGCTTCGGGGGGCTACAACACCGGGGAGCTGTTTTTT.

The chain couples TRBV7-6 to TRBJ2-2; D uncertain. The CDR3 has 16 residues. V shed 1 base and J shed 6 bases, with 15 bases lying between them. Per germline, CDR1 SGHVS and CDR2 FNYEAQ. The CDR3 region is CASSLVRVGDAGELFF. CDR3 in DNA: TGTGCCAGCAGCTTAGTCCGGGTTGGAGACGCCGGGGAGCTGTTTTTT.

The chain uses TRBV5-1 and TRBJ2-1, with a weak D call TRBD2 (5 bases). Germline-derived CDR1 and CDR2 are SGHRS and YFSETQ. CDR3 length: 16 amino acids. Trimming took 0 bases from V and 4 from J, leaving 14 bases between them. CDR3 coding DNA: TGCGCCAGCAGCTTGGTTGGGAGTTTGGGATACAATGAGCAGTTCTTC. Its protein product is CASSLVGSLGYNEQFF.

The rearrangement links TRBV5-6 to TRBJ2-6; no clear D. Germline V CDR1 and CDR2: SGHDT, YYEEEE. This CDR3 has 19 residues. Trimming cost V 0 bases and J 1 base, with 17 bases left between them. In DNA, the CDR3 is TGTGCCAGCAGCTTGGTTTCCCCCTTTCCCAGATCTGGGGCCAACGTCCTGACTTTC. Translation: CASSLVSPFPRSGANVLTF. Supplemented by reference TRBV5-6 and TRBJ2-6, the full variable domain reads DAGVTQSPTHLIKTRGQQVTLRCSPKSGHDTVSWYQQALGQGPQFIFQYYEEEERQRGNFPDRFSGHQFPNYSSELNVNALLLGDSALYLCASSLVSPFPRSGANVLTFGAGSRLTVL.

The chain joins TRBV2 to TRBJ1-2; possible D gene TRBD1, 6 bases. Germline loops: CDR1 SNHLY, CDR2 FYNNEI. The CDR3 length is 15 residues. V was shortened by 2 bases and J by 2 bases, with 12 bases between the two germline ends. In DNA form, the CDR3 reads TGTGCCAGCAGTGAAAAGTCAGGGGAAAACTATGGCTACACCTTC. Protein: CASSEKSGENYGYTF.

The chain employs TRBV5-6 and TRBJ1-3; D not resolved. The CDR3 spans 15 residues. Trimming left V 5 bases short and J 4 bases short, with 16 bases between. Germline loops: CDR1 SGHDT, CDR2 YYEEEE. The CDR3 here is CASSFAGLRGNTIYF. DNA for the CDR3: TGTGCCAGCAGTTTTGCTGGGTTGCGGGGAAACACCATATATTTT.

This clone has only a few counts. The chain couples TRBV30 to TRBJ1-5; 7 bases map to TRBD1. Germline loops: CDR1 GTSNPN, CDR2 SVGIG (reference sequence). The CDR3 contains 15 residues. The V gene end was trimmed by 3 bases and the J gene end by 5 bases; junction bases not matched to a gene: 10. The CDR3 loop reads CAWSLQGSPYQPQHF. The CDR3 DNA is TGTGCCTGGAGCCTACAGGGGTCCCCATATCAGCCCCAGCATTTT.

CDR3 in amino acids: CASSYGTGDEQYF. The CDR3 DNA sequence: TGTGCCAGCAGTTACGGGACAGGGGACGAGCAGTACTTC. The V and J genes are TRBV6-5 and TRBJ2-7; 10 bases match TRBD1. Germline V gives CDR1 MNHEY, CDR2 SVGAGI. This CDR3 region has 13 residues. After removal of 2 bases from V and 5 bases from J, the junction contained 0 bases not matched to a gene.

J is TRBJ2-1 and V is TRBV30; 12 nucleotides agree with TRBD2. CDR3 length: 13 residues. V shed 6 bases and J 5 bases; nucleotides not matched to a gene: 2. Germline CDR1 is GTSNPN and CDR2 is SVGIG (reference sequence). The CDR3 reads CACGLAGHNEQFF. In DNA form, the CDR3 reads TGTGCCTGCGGACTAGCGGGACACAATGAGCAGTTCTTC.

The chain employs TRBV7-2 and TRBJ2-3; TRBD2 aligns across 8 bases. CDR1 is SGHTA, CDR2 FQGNSA, per germline. V trimming: 6 bases; J trimming: 2 bases; junction bases outside the gene matches: 7. The CDR3 is 15 amino acids. The CDR3 sequence: CASSTWREATDTQYF. The DNA for the CDR3 is TGTGCCAGCAGTACCTGGCGGGAGGCCACAGATACGCAGTATTTT. The variable domain in full, completed from reference TRBV7-2 and TRBJ2-3, reads GAGVSQSPSNKVTEKGKDVELRCDPISGHTALYWYRQSLGQGLEFLIYFQGNSAPDKSGLPSDRFSAERTGGSVSTLTIQRTQQEDSAVYLCASSTWREATDTQYFGPGTRLTVL.

The chain couples TRBV25-1 to TRBJ2-5; D is undetermined. Trimming stripped 0 bases from V and 2 bases from J, with 7 bases between. Germline loops: CDR1 MGHDK, CDR2 SYGVNS. The CDR3 is 14 amino acids. This chain's CDR3 is CASSEYGPQETQYF. In DNA, the CDR3 is TGTGCCAGCAGTGAATATGGGCCACAAGAGACCCAGTACTTC.

This chain links TRBV9 with TRBJ2-2; 8 positions match TRBD2. Trimming cost V 1 base and J 5 bases; bases outside gene matches: 7. CDR1 and CDR2 from the germline V gene are SGDLS and YYNGEE. The CDR3 runs 16 residues. This chain's CDR3 is CASSVRSGRGTGELFF. The CDR3 region has the DNA TGTGCCAGCAGCGTACGAAGCGGGAGAGGGACCGGGGAGCTGTTTTTT.

The chain joins TRBV6-1 to TRBJ2-3, with a tentative D call TRBD1 (6 bases). CDR1 is MNHNS, CDR2 SASEGT, per germline. The CDR3 has 13 amino acids. The V end lost 5 bases, the J end lost 5 bases, and 11 bases lay between the germline ends. The CDR3 bases are TGTGCCAGCAGTACCGGGACACTAGATACGCAGTATTTT. Translation gives CASSTGTLDTQYF.

This clone showed up just once. The CDR3 loop reads CASSLPAGANQIFIQYF. The DNA for the CDR3 is TGTGCCAGCAGTTTACCCGCAGGGGCAAATCAAATTTTTATTCAGTACTTC. The chain employs TRBV11-2 and TRBJ2-4, with a possible D match to TRBD1 (6 bases). Between the trimmed V and J ends, which lost 6 bases and 10 bases, there was a span of 28 bases. CDR3 size: 17 residues. Germline V lookup: CDR1 SGHAT, CDR2 FQNNGV.

This chain joins TRBV4-1 and TRBJ1-2; 8 bases match TRBD1. The germline V gene has CDR1 MGHRA and CDR2 YSYEKL. The CDR3 is 14 residues long. After removal of 6 bases from V and 8 bases from J, the junction contained 11 bases not matched to a gene. CDR3 residues: CASSPSSGGGGYTF. Here the CDR3 DNA reads TGCGCCAGCAGTCCCTCTTCAGGGGGCGGCGGCTACACCTTC.

This clone was observed a few times. This chain connects TRBV30 to TRBJ1-2; possibly TRBD1 for D (6 bases). Germline CDR1 and CDR2: GTSNPN and SVGIG (reference sequence). V was shortened by 2 bases and J by 4 bases, with 20 bases between the two germline ends. The CDR3 runs 16 residues. CDR3 bases: TGTGCCTGGAGTCTAGGACAGCCTCTCAAACCCTATGGCTACACCTTC. Its protein is CAWSLGQPLKPYGYTF.

The chain links TRBV7-9 to TRBJ1-1; D perhaps matches TRBD1 (6 bases). CDR1 and CDR2 from the germline V gene are SEHNR and FQNEAQ (reference sequence). CDR3 length: 15 amino acids. V lost 4 bases, J lost 0 bases, and 12 bases lay in between. CDR3 amino acids: CASSSIGGMNTEAFF. In DNA form, the CDR3 reads TGTGCCAGCAGCTCAATAGGGGGAATGAACACTGAAGCTTTCTTT.

The gene calls are TRBV29-1 and TRBJ2-2; D call uncertain. Trimming stripped 8 bases from V and 0 bases from J, with 7 bases between. This CDR3 comprises 12 residues. Germline V gene data show CDR1 as SQVTM and CDR2 as ANQGSEA. This chain's CDR3 is CSWRSNTGELFF. The CDR3 DNA sequence: TGCAGCTGGAGATCGAACACCGGGGAGCTGTTTTTT.